Listed below are T cell receptor beta chains from one sample, sequenced in a study of cytomegalovirus exposure and HLA in healthy donors. Some clones are missing from TCRdb's copy, which holds only in-frame ones; the method was immunoSEQ multiplex PCR. This sample yields 75,000 to 95,000 clones, of which 50% to 75% are seen a single time; 3% to 5% belongs to the top ten. Sequencing was done on a sample of PBMCs. These receptors all stem from a man between 25 and 39 years old in good health and CMV-seronegative. The CDR3 runs from the conserved cysteine through the conserved F or W. The D gene is left open where the match is weak. Rows give clone size only sometimes, using once, few, many, or a class for an expanded clone.

D gene	V gene	clone size	J gene	CDR3 DNA	CDR3 protein
NA	TRBV7-9	NA	TRBJ1-1	TGTGCCAGCAGCTCGCGGGCCGTCACTGAAGCTTTCTTT	CASSSRAVTEAFF
TRBD1	TRBV5-8	once	TRBJ2-1	TGTGCCAGCACCAAAAATCCCTGGTATCCGGGACAGGGGGCCCATGAGCAGTTCTTC	CASTKNPWYPGQGAHEQFF
TRBD2	TRBV2	NA	TRBJ2-2	TGTGCCACGTTCGGGGGGGCCGGGGAGCTGTTTTTT	CATFGGAGELFF
TRBD2	TRBV10-3	NA	TRBJ2-7	TGTGCCACCCGGGGGGGTTCCGAGGGCTACGAGCAGTACTTC	CATRGGSEGYEQYF
NA	TRBV7-3	NA	TRBJ1-2	TGTGCCAGCGCGGGGTGGGGGACTAACTATGGCTACACCTTC	CASAGWGTNYGYTF
NA	TRBV7-3	NA	TRBJ1-6	TGTGCCAGCAGCTCCAAAGCGTCACGCAGTTCACCCCTCCACTTT	CASSSKASRSSPLHF
NA	TRBV19	NA	TRBJ2-2	TGTGCCAGTAGCAGTATCGACTTTAACACCGGGGAGCTGTTTTTT	CASSSIDFNTGELFF
NA	TRBV29-1	NA	TRBJ2-7	TGCAGCGTTGGCCTAGCGAACATCTACGAGCAGTACTTC	CSVGLANIYEQYF
NA	TRBV7-9	NA	TRBJ1-2	TGTGCCAGCAGCTTATTCCGCGACTATGGCTACACCTTC	CASSLFRDYGYTF
TRBD2	TRBV19	NA	TRBJ2-4	TGTGCCAGTAGTATAGTTCTGCTAGCGGGAGGTGGCGCCAAAAACATTCAGTACTTC	CASSIVLLAGGGAKNIQYF
NA	TRBV21-1	NA	TRBJ2-2	TGTGCCGGGGGACAACTGAACACCGGGGAGCTGCTTTTT	CAGGQLNTGELLF
NA	TRBV10-2	NA	TRBJ2-6	TGCGCCAGCAGTGAGGGGGTGGCGGGAAGCTCTGGGGCCAACGTCCTGACTTTC	CASSEGVAGSSGANVLTF
NA	TRBV7-9	NA	TRBJ1-3	TGTGCCAGCAGCAAAACACGGGGTTCGGTGAGCTCTGGAAACACCATATATTTT	CASSKTRGSVSSGNTIYF
TRBD2	TRBV11-3	NA	TRBJ2-1	TGTGCCAGCAGCCGAGCTAGCGGGACGGTTATCGGAATGGAGCAGTTCTTC	CASSRASGTVIGMEQFF
NA	TRBV11-2	NA	TRBJ1-2	TGTGCCAGCAGCCCCCCCGGCGGGTTAGGCTACACCTTC	CASSPPGGLGYTF
NA	TRBV19	once	TRBJ2-7	TGTGCCAGTAGTATAGATGAGAGGTACGAGCAGTACTTC	CASSIDERYEQYF
TRBD1	TRBV11-2	NA	TRBJ1-1	TGTGCCAGCAGCTTGGGGACAGAGTCGGAAGCTTTCTTT	CASSLGTESEAFF
NA	TRBV19	once	TRBJ2-6	TGTGCCAGTAGCAGCCCGGGACTGACAACCGTCCTGACTTTC	CASSSPGLTTVLTF
NA	TRBV5-1	NA	TRBJ1-4	TGCGCCAGCAGCTCGGACATAGCTAGGGGTAATGAAAAACTGTTTTTT	CASSSDIARGNEKLFF
TRBD1	TRBV7-8	NA	TRBJ2-3	TGTGCCAGCAGCTTAGAGACAGGGGTTACAGATACGCAGTATTTT	CASSLETGVTDTQYF
NA	TRBV29-1	NA	TRBJ1-1	TGCAGCGGAGGGGAGGGGGATGTAGACACTGAAGCTTTCTTT	CSGGEGDVDTEAFF
TRBD2	TRBV11-2	NA	TRBJ2-5	TGTGCCAGTTTGGGGGGAGGGGAGACCCAGTACTTC	CASLGGGETQYF
NA	TRBV9	NA	TRBJ2-1	TGTGCCAGCAGCGTAGCTACAGGAACTCCCACTGAGCAGTTCTTC	CASSVATGTPTEQFF
TRBD2	TRBV6-1	NA	TRBJ2-2	TGTGCCAGCAGTGCGACTAGCGGGGTCACCGGGGAGCTGTTTTTT	CASSATSGVTGELFF
TRBD2	TRBV10-3	NA	TRBJ2-3	TGTGCCATCAGTGAGTCCCCAACTAGCGGGGGGGGGACAGATACGCAGTATTTT	CAISESPTSGGGTDTQYF
TRBD1	TRBV2	few	TRBJ2-5	TGTGCCAGCAGCGACAGGGGGCGCCGCCAGACCCAGTACTTC	CASSDRGRRQTQYF
NA	TRBV11-1	NA	TRBJ2-3	TGTGCCAGCAGCTTAGAGGGGGGGGGCCCTGATACGCAGTATTTT	CASSLEGGGPDTQYF
NA	TRBV2	NA	TRBJ2-5	TGTGCCAGCAGCGAAGAGCCCCAAGAGACCCAGTACTTC	CASSEEPQETQYF
TRBD1	TRBV5-1	NA	TRBJ2-1	TGCGCCAGCAGTTTTCTACAGGGGTCGGGGTCGGGTTTCTTC	CASSFLQGSGSGFF
TRBD2	TRBV15	few	TRBJ2-3	TGTGCCACCAGCAGAGATGGCGGACGACTAGCGGAGATCACAGATACGCAGTATTTT	CATSRDGGRLAEITDTQYF
NA	TRBV5-5	once	TRBJ1-1	TGTGCCAGCAGCTCCCGGTATAACACTGAAGCTTTCTTT	CASSSRYNTEAFF
NA	TRBV10-3	NA	TRBJ2-6	TGTGCCATCAGTGAACATTCAACTGGGGCCAACGTCCTGACTTTC	CAISEHSTGANVLTF
TRBD2	TRBV18	few	TRBJ2-7	TGTGCCAGCTCACCCTGTTCGACTAGCGGGGGTCAAACGGCCTACGAGCAGTACTTC	CASSPCSTSGGQTAYEQYF
NA	TRBV5-1	NA	TRBJ2-7	TGCGCCAGCAGCTTGGCTCTAAGTACCGGAACAGGATACTCCTACGAGCAGTACTTC	CASSLALSTGTGYSYEQYF
NA	TRBV7-7	NA	TRBJ2-2	TGTGCTAGCAGCCCTCGAGGGTCCGAGACCGGGGAGCTGTTTTTT	CASSPRGSETGELFF
TRBD1	TRBV19	NA	TRBJ2-7	TGTGCCAGCGGGACAGGTTTCTACGAGCAGTACTTC	CASGTGFYEQYF
NA	TRBV28	NA	TRBJ1-3	TGTGCCAGCATGGGAGCTGGAAACACCATATATTTT	CASMGAGNTIYF
TRBD1	TRBV2	few	TRBJ2-3	TGTGCCAGCACCTTAGACAGGGGCGCAGATACGCAGTATTTT	CASTLDRGADTQYF
NA	TRBV12-5	NA	TRBJ2-7	TGTGCTAGTGGTTTAATGCAGGGAACCTACGAGCAGTACTTC	CASGLMQGTYEQYF
TRBD2	TRBV28	NA	TRBJ2-5	TGTGCCAGCAGGGGGGGTATGGCGGGAGTTGAGACCCAGTACTTC	CASRGGMAGVETQYF
NA	TRBV5-1	NA	TRBJ1-5	TGCGCCAGCAGCTTTGGCGGGGATCAGCCCCAGCATTTT	CASSFGGDQPQHF
TRBD1	TRBV7-2	NA	TRBJ1-2	TGTGCCAGCAGCCTTAGCAGTGCGGACAGGGGCTATGGCTACACCTTC	CASSLSSADRGYGYTF
TRBD1	TRBV7-6	NA	TRBJ2-3	TGTGCCAGCAGCTTTAGGGGGCTAGGCACAGATACGCAGTATTTT	CASSFRGLGTDTQYF
NA	TRBV28	NA	TRBJ1-2	TGTGCCAGCAGTCTCCAGGGGAGGGTTAACTATGGCTACACCTTC	CASSLQGRVNYGYTF
NA	TRBV5-6	few	TRBJ2-2	TGTGCCAGCAGCTGGGGTGGCGGGACCGGGGAGCTGTTTTTT	CASSWGGGTGELFF
TRBD1	TRBV10-1	few	TRBJ2-5	TGCGCCAGCAGTGGACAGGGGGGCCAAGAGACCCAGTACTTC	CASSGQGGQETQYF
TRBD2	TRBV19	NA	TRBJ2-2	TGTGCCAGTAGTATAACTAGCGGGAAGGGCGGGGAGCTGTTTTTT	CASSITSGKGGELFF
TRBD2	TRBV6-5	NA	TRBJ2-5	TGTGCCAGCAGTCGACTAGCGGGGGACCAAGAGACCCAGTACTTC	CASSRLAGDQETQYF
TRBD1	TRBV7-6	NA	TRBJ2-5	TGTGCCAGCAGCTATCCGGGACAGGGTCAGGAGACCCAGTACTTC	CASSYPGQGQETQYF
NA	TRBV5-1	NA	TRBJ2-7	TGCGCCAGCAGCTTCACAACCCAAAACCACTACGAGCAGTACTTC	CASSFTTQNHYEQYF
NA	TRBV5-1	NA	TRBJ1-6	TGCGCCAGCAGCGTGGGGCGACTAAATTCACCCCTCCACTTT	CASSVGRLNSPLHF
TRBD1	TRBV11-3	few	TRBJ1-1	TGTGCCAGCAGCAAAGGGACAGATGAAGCTTTCTTT	CASSKGTDEAFF
TRBD2	TRBV5-1	NA	TRBJ2-7	TGCGCCAGCAGCTTGGAGGTGGGAGGGAGGTACGAGCAGTACTTC	CASSLEVGGRYEQYF
NA	TRBV7-9	NA	TRBJ1-3	TGTTCCAGCAGCTTAGTGAGGGTGTTCTTTGGAAACACCATATATTTT	CSSSLVRVFFGNTIYF
NA	TRBV7-2	NA	TRBJ1-2	TGTGCCAGCAGCTTAGATAATTTCCGGGCAGGGGATGGCTACACCTTC	CASSLDNFRAGDGYTF
TRBD2	TRBV9	few	TRBJ2-1	TGTGCCAGCAGCGCGGGGACTAGCGGGACAGATGAGCAGTTCTTC	CASSAGTSGTDEQFF
TRBD1	TRBV9	NA	TRBJ2-2	TGTGCCAGCAGCCTGGGACAGTCCACCGGGGAGCTGTTTTTT	CASSLGQSTGELFF
NA	TRBV7-9	NA	TRBJ1-1	TGTGCCAGCAGCCGAGGACAGACCATGAACACTGAAGCTTTCTTT	CASSRGQTMNTEAFF
TRBD1	TRBV4-1	NA	TRBJ1-1	TGCGCCAGCAGCCAAGACCCAGGGGGACGAACCGGCACTGAAGCTTTCTTT	CASSQDPGGRTGTEAFF
TRBD1	TRBV19	NA	TRBJ1-2	TGTGCCAGTAGTCCCGGGGACAGGGGGGACTATGGCTACACCTTC	CASSPGDRGDYGYTF